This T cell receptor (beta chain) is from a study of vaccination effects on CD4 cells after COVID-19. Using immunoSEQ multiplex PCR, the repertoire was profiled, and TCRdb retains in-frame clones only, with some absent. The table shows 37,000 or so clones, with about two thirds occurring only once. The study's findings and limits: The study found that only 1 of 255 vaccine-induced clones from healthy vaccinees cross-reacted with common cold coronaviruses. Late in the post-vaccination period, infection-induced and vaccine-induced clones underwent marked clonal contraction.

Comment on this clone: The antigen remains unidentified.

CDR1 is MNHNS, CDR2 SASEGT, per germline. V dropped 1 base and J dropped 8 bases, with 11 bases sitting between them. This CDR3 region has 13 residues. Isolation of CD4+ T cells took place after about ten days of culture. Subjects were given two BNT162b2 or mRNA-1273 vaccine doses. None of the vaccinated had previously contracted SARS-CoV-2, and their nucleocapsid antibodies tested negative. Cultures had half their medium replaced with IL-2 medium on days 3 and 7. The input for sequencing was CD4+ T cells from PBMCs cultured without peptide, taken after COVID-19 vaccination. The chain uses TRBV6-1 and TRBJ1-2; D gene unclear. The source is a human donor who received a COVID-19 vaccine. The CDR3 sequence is CASSEGTVLGYTF. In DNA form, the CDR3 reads TGTGCCAGCAGTGAAGGGACGGTCTTAGGCTACACCTTC.